The clone carrying this T cell receptor beta chain was counted at least ten times. Its specificity is not known. CDR3 length: 15 residues. Trimming cost V 5 bases and J 8 bases, with 19 bases left between them. Per the germline V gene, CDR1 is MDHEN and CDR2 is SYDVKM. TCRdb reprocessed the RT-PCR reads via MiXCR and lists one record per CDR3 protein. The table includes around 570,000 distinct CDR3 sequences, 7.6% detected once. This record comes from a study of response to subunit inactivated influenza vaccine. Study conclusions and caveats: T cells newly recruited by each seasonal influenza vaccination are few, the authors suggested.

The chain has TRBV28 and TRBJ2-1; D perhaps matches TRBD2 (6 bases). The sample in question was PBMCs from blood, obtained about 24 months after vaccination. This receptor was taken from a man aged 50 to 75 who received an inactivated influenza vaccine. CDR3 coding DNA: TGTGCCAGCAGTAATAGCGGCGAGTCGATCTATGAGCAGTTCTTC. Protein product: CASSNSGESIYEQFF.